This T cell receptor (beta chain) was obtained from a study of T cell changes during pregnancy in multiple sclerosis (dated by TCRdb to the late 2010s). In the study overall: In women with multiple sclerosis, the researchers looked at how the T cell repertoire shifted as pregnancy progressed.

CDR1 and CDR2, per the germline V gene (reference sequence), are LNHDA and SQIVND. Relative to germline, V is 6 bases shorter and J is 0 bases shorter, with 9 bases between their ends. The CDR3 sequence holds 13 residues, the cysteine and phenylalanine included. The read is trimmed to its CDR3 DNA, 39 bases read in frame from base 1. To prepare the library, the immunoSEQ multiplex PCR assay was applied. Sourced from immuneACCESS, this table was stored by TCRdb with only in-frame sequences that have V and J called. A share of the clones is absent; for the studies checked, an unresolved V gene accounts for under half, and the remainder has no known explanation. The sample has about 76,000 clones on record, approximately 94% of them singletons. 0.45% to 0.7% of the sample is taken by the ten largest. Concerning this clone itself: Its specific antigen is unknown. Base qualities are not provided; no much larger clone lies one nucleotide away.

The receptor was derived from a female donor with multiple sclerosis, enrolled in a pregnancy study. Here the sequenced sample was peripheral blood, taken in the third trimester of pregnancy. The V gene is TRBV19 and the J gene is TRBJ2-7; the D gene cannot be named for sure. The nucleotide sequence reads TGTGCCAGTAGGAGTCTGAGCTCCTACGAGCAGTACTTC. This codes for CASRSLSSYEQYF.